These 27 T cell receptor beta chains share one sample of origin, sequenced in a study of cytomegalovirus exposure and HLA in healthy donors. PCR amplification relied on 60 Vbeta primers (plus 13 Jbeta primers). Sequencing was performed with immunoSEQ multiplex PCR; in TCRdb, only in-frame clones are kept and a portion is missing. The sample contains fewer than 200,000 clones, 75% to 85% of which appear only once. Sequencing used PBMCs. The receptors originated from a boy aged 5-17 years in good health and CMV-seronegative.

This sequence joins TRBV30 and TRBJ1-4; no reliable D call. The CDR3 has 12 residues. Looked up from germline, CDR1 is GTSNPN and CDR2 is SVGIG (reference sequence). V was shortened by 3 bases and J by 11 bases, with 13 bases between the two germline ends. The CDR3 loop is CAWRERPGKLFF. The CDR3, as DNA: TGTGCCTGGAGAGAAAGGCCGGGGAAACTGTTTTTT.

This chain connects TRBV27 to TRBJ1-3; D call uncertain. The germline V gene encodes CDR1 MNHEY and CDR2 SMNVEV (reference sequence). Between the trimmed V and J ends, which lost 5 bases and 10 bases, there was a span of 18 bases. The CDR3 has 14 residues. The CDR3 DNA sequence: TGTGCCAGCAGTACAGTTACCGGGAGTAGTACCATATATTTT. It codes for CASSTVTGSSTIYF.

The V call is TRBV7-9, the J call TRBJ1-1; 8 nucleotides agree with TRBD1. The CDR3 is made up of 16 amino acids. V shed 0 bases and J 7 bases; nucleotides not matched to a gene: 10. Per germline, CDR1 SEHNR and CDR2 FQNEAQ (reference sequence). CDR3 protein: CASSLAIGRGRSEAFF. CDR3 bases: TGTGCCAGCAGCTTAGCAATCGGCAGGGGGCGAAGTGAAGCTTTCTTT.

The CDR3 is CAWSVTGFLAGYTF. The CDR3 DNA follows: TGTGCCTGGAGTGTAACAGGCTTCCTCGCCGGCTACACCTTC. The chain is built from TRBV30 and TRBJ1-2, with TRBD1 as a possible D gene (5 bases). The V end lost 0 bases, the J end lost 8 bases, and 16 bases lay between the germline ends. Germline V CDR1 and CDR2: GTSNPN, SVGIG (reference sequence). This CDR3 comprises 14 residues.

The genes are TRBV18 and TRBJ2-3; 13 bases map to TRBD2. Germline V gene data show CDR1 as KGHSH and CDR2 as LQKENI. The CDR3 covers 16 residues. V lost 5 bases to trimming and J lost 2 bases; unmatched junction nucleotides: 4. As DNA, the CDR3 is TGTGCCAGCTCATCTACTAGCGGGAGGGACACAGATACGCAGTATTTT. Its translation is CASSSTSGRDTDTQYF.

The chain couples TRBV21-1 to TRBJ2-5; the D segment call TRBD1 is taken from the table without a DNA check. TRBV21-1 is assigned pseudogene status. The CDR3 spans 15 residues. CDR3 bases: TGTGCCAGCAGCAAAGTGGACAGAATCACAGAGACCCAGTACTTC. Encoded protein: CASSKVDRITETQYF.

V and J are TRBV5-1 and TRBJ1-4; weak D call: TRBD1 (5 bases). The V gene's germline CDR1 is SGHRS and CDR2 YFSETQ. Trimming left V 5 bases short and J 0 bases short, with 14 bases between. The CDR3 runs to 16 residues. The CDR3 nucleotides are TGCGCCAGCAGAACGGGACTTATTGCAACTAATGAAAAACTGTTTTTT. This sequence encodes CASRTGLIATNEKLFF.

This chain connects TRBV14 to TRBJ1-1; D remains unclear. The CDR3 contains 12 residues. V gave up 1 base and J gave up 8 bases, with 8 bases separating them. Germline CDR1 reads SGHDN; CDR2 reads FVKESK. The CDR3 DNA reads as TGTGCCAGCAGCCAAGTTCGAACAGAAGCTTTCTTT. Its translation: CASSQVRTEAFF.

This clone was picked up a small number of times. The V gene is TRBV19, the J gene TRBJ2-1, with 8 nucleotides matching TRBD1. The V gene's germline CDR1 is LNHDA and CDR2 SQIVND (reference sequence). This CDR3 is built from 16 residues. With 6 bases clipped from V and 1 base from J, the junction kept 8 bases outside the gene matches. This chain's CDR3 is CASRTIDRGSYNEQFF. The CDR3 DNA is TGTGCCAGTAGGACGATCGACAGGGGTTCCTACAATGAGCAGTTCTTC.

The chain has TRBV9 and TRBJ1-1; 8 positions agree with TRBD1. The CDR3 covers 13 residues. The V gene's germline CDR1 is SGDLS and CDR2 YYNGEE. V shed 3 bases, J shed 10 bases, and the junction held 8 bases outside the gene matches. CDR3 sequence (DNA): TGTGCCAGCAGCGGGGGGACAGGTGGAGGAGCTTTCTTT. Residues: CASSGGTGGGAFF.

V gene TRBV9 combines with J gene TRBJ1-1; 11 bases agree with TRBD1. The V gene end was trimmed by 0 bases and the J gene end by 2 bases; junction bases not matched to a gene: 3. The CDR3 has 16 residues. The V gene's germline CDR1 is SGDLS and CDR2 YYNGEE. Here the CDR3 DNA reads TGTGCCAGCAGCGTAGCGGGACAGGGGGTTAACACTGAAGCTTTCTTT. Residues: CASSVAGQGVNTEAFF.

This chain uses TRBV6-5 with TRBJ1-1; 8 bases fit TRBD1. The CDR3 totals 15 residues. V lost 6 bases, J lost 6 bases, and 12 bases stayed unmatched. Germline assignment: CDR1 MNHEY and CDR2 SVGAGI. The CDR3 is CASRPLQGATPEAFF. CDR3 bases: TGTGCCAGCAGGCCCCTCCAGGGGGCGACGCCTGAAGCTTTCTTT.

The chain employs TRBV9 and TRBJ1-3; TRBD1 agrees at 8 bases. The CDR3 contains 16 residues. V shed 1 base and J 2 bases; nucleotides not matched to a gene: 5. Germline assignment: CDR1 SGDLS and CDR2 YYNGEE. CDR3: CASSVLQGGPGNTIYF. The CDR3, as DNA: TGTGCCAGCAGCGTACTACAGGGGGGGCCTGGAAACACCATATATTTT.

This sequence joins TRBV7-6 and TRBJ2-2, with TRBD1 identical over 10 bases. CDR1 and CDR2 (germline): SGHVS, FNYEAQ. The V gene end was trimmed by 3 bases and the J gene end by 6 bases; junction bases not matched to a gene: 7. The CDR3 totals 16 residues. CDR3 nucleotides: TGTGCCAGCAGCTTTAGCGGGACAGGGGTGCCCGGGGAGCTGTTTTTT. Its protein is CASSFSGTGVPGELFF.

This chain joins TRBV10-3 and TRBJ1-5; weak D call: TRBD1 (5 bases). The CDR3 runs 17 residues. Per the germline V gene, CDR1 is ENHRY and CDR2 is SYGVKD. Between the trimmed V and J ends, which lost 2 bases and 1 base, there was a span of 15 bases. The CDR3 nucleotides are TGTGCCATCAGTGAGCTCGGAACACGGGGGAGCAATCAGCCCCAGCATTTT. Its protein product is CAISELGTRGSNQPQHF.

This clone has a handful of counts. V and J are TRBV5-1 and TRBJ2-7; 11 nucleotides align to TRBD2. This CDR3 spans 17 amino acids. The germline gives CDR1 SGHRS, CDR2 YFSETQ. Trimming cost V 0 bases and J 4 bases; bases outside gene matches: 9. The CDR3 loop is CASSLVKGTSGVYEQYF. The CDR3 DNA reads as TGCGCCAGCAGCTTGGTTAAGGGGACTAGCGGAGTATACGAGCAGTACTTC.

V is TRBV5-1 and J is TRBJ2-3; 7 bases are shared with TRBD1. CDR3 length equals 15 residues. V lost 2 bases and J lost 2; bases outside the gene matches: 5. Germline-derived CDR1 and CDR2 are SGHRS and YFSETQ. CDR3 sequence (DNA): TGCGCCAGCAGCTTCCGGGACAGAAACACAGATACGCAGTATTTT. This encodes CASSFRDRNTDTQYF.

The gene calls are TRBV9 and TRBJ2-2; no clear D. With 6 bases removed from V and 0 bases from J, the gap between germline ends came to 9 bases. CDR1 SGDLS and CDR2 YYNGEE come from the germline V gene. The CDR3 runs 14 residues. CDR3 sequence reads: CASTKRANTGELFF. The CDR3 DNA follows: TGTGCCAGCACTAAGCGCGCGAACACCGGGGAGCTGTTTTTT.

This clone was observed a few times. The chain recombines TRBV7-8 with TRBJ1-2, with D possibly matching TRBD1 (6 bases). V lost 3 bases and J lost 6, with 20 bases in between. The CDR3 has 16 residues. Germline V lookup: CDR1 SGHVS, CDR2 FQNEAQ. As DNA, the CDR3 is TGTGCCAGCAGCTTCCTAGCTAGACAGGCAACTGATGGCTACACCTTC. Its translation: CASSFLARQATDGYTF.

The CDR3 protein is CASSLGGLAGVVEGRELFF. CDR3 DNA: TGTGCCAGCAGCTTAGGGGGACTAGCGGGAGTTGTGGAGGGGCGGGAGCTGTTTTTT. The chain employs TRBV7-8 and TRBJ2-2; 14 positions match TRBD2. Germline V gene data show CDR1 as SGHVS and CDR2 as FQNEAQ. The length of the CDR3 is 19 residues. V lost 1 base and J lost 9; bases outside the gene matches: 13. The whole variable domain, remainder taken from reference TRBV7-8 and TRBJ2-2, is GAGVSQSPRYKVAKRGQDVALRCDPISGHVSLFWYQQALGQGPEFLTYFQNEAQLDKSGLPSDRFFAERPEGSVSTLKIQRTQQEDSAVYLCASSLGGLAGVVEGRELFFGEGSRLTVL.

This clone was found a few times. Other DNA sequences from this sample encode an identical CDR3 as well. The rearrangement links TRBV19 to TRBJ1-5, with 9 bases matching TRBD1. This CDR3 comprises 14 residues. V dropped 4 bases and J dropped 6; count of bases not matched to a gene: 4. The germline CDR1 and CDR2 sequences are LNHDA and SQIVND (reference sequence). This chain's CDR3 is CASSTTGGGQPQHF. The CDR3 DNA is TGTGCCAGTAGTACGACAGGGGGAGGTCAGCCCCAGCATTTT.

This clone was seen a handful of times. The CDR3 nucleotides read TGTGCCAGCAGTTTACCCGGGACTCGGGACGAGCAGTACTTC. This sequence encodes CASSLPGTRDEQYF. The chain uses TRBV27 and TRBJ2-7, with D possibly TRBD2 on 6 matching bases. CDR1 and CDR2 from the germline V gene are MNHEY and SMNVEV (reference sequence). V was shortened by 2 bases and J by 5 bases, with 13 bases between the two germline ends. The CDR3 runs 14 residues.

The chain recombines TRBV11-2 with TRBJ2-3; D gene unclear. Germline CDR1 SGHAT, CDR2 FQNNGV. The V and J ends lost 1 base and 0 bases respectively, with 8 bases between them. This CDR3 is 15 amino acids long. CDR3 amino acids: CASSLASRSTDTQYF. CDR3 nucleotides: TGTGCCAGCAGCTTAGCCTCCCGGAGCACAGATACGCAGTATTTT.

The sample holds a few counts of this clone. This chain uses TRBV5-6 with TRBJ1-3, with D possibly matching TRBD1 (6 bases). Germline CDR1 reads SGHDT; CDR2 reads YYEEEE. The CDR3 totals 16 residues. The V gene lost 4 bases and the J gene lost 0 bases, with 14 bases spanning the gap. This chain's CDR3 is CASSPFDRFSGNTIYF. The CDR3 DNA reads as TGTGCCAGCAGCCCCTTTGACAGGTTCTCTGGAAACACCATATATTTT.

The chain combines TRBV30 with TRBJ2-2, with no clear D. The CDR3 extends over 16 amino acids. Germline-derived CDR1 and CDR2 are GTSNPN and SVGIG (reference sequence). The germline V and J ends were trimmed by 0 bases and 0 bases, with 11 bases remaining between them. This CDR3 reads CAWSVQAFANTGELFF. CDR3 coding DNA: TGTGCCTGGAGTGTACAAGCGTTCGCGAACACCGGGGAGCTGTTTTTT.

The V gene is TRBV5-1, the J gene TRBJ1-5; TRBD1 agrees at 7 bases. Trimming at V came to 4 bases and at J to 6 bases, leaving 10 bases not matched to a gene. There are 15 residues in the CDR3. Germline V gene data show CDR1 as SGHRS and CDR2 as YFSETQ. The CDR3 nucleotides read TGCGCCAGCAGCCCATCTCCAGGGGGTGGTCAGCCCCAGCATTTT. Its translation is CASSPSPGGGQPQHF.

This clone was detected a few times. The genes are TRBV29-1 and TRBJ1-1, with a weak D call TRBD1 (5 bases). V lost 4 bases and J lost 3, with 9 bases in between. The CDR3 is 12 residues long. CDR1 and CDR2 (germline): SQVTM, ANQGSEA. CDR3 bases: TGCAGCGTTGCCCTGGGGCACACTGAAGCTTTCTTT. Its protein is CSVALGHTEAFF.